These 10 T cell receptor beta chains originate from one sample sequenced in a study of response to subunit inactivated influenza vaccine (dated by TCRdb to between 2018 and 2020). To prepare the library, RT-PCR was applied. Sequenced on an Illumina HiSeq 2500. The public reads were quality trimmed at Q25 with fastp and then assembled into clones with MiXCR by TCRdb, keeping productive beta chains. Here each entry gathers all rows of one CDR3 protein and keeps the most common genes and DNA. Recorded for this sample are more than 700,000 distinct CDR3 sequences; less than 25% of them occurred a single time. Around 9.6% of the sample belongs to the ten largest clones. Sample: PBMCs from blood, taken more than 4 days after vaccination. These receptors were taken from a man between 50 and 59 years old who received an inactivated influenza vaccine. Donor details come from another sample of the same person, matched by shared clones.

The V and J genes are TRBV25-1 and TRBJ1-1, with no clear D. The CDR3 spans 13 residues. Trimming removed 3 bases at V and 4 bases at J, with 9 bases between. Germline CDR1 is MGHDK and CDR2 is SYGVNS. CDR3 loop: CASSDRKSTEAFF. For the CDR3, the DNA is TGTGCCAGCAGTGATCGGAAAAGCACTGAAGCTTTCTTT.

Only a few counts were recorded for this clonotype. The chain is built from TRBV27 and TRBJ2-1; D not resolved. The length of the CDR3 is 12 residues. Trimming removed 2 bases from V and 8 bases from J, with 7 bases in between. CDR1 is MNHEY and CDR2 is SMNVEV in the germline V gene (reference sequence). The CDR3 sequence is CASSLIGHEQFF. The CDR3 nucleotides read TGTGCCAGCAGTTTAATAGGCCATGAGCAGTTCTTC.

This clonotype has only a few counts. This chain links TRBV6-5 with TRBJ2-1, with 9 bases matching TRBD2. Unmatched junction bases numbered 6, after V lost 1 base and J lost 2 bases. CDR1 is MNHEY, CDR2 SVGAGI, per germline. CDR3 length: 17 amino acids. CDR3 protein: CASSYWAGGPTYNEQFF. CDR3 DNA: TGTGCCAGCAGTTACTGGGCGGGGGGGCCGACCTACAATGAGCAGTTCTTC.

The chain is built from TRBV7-9 and TRBJ2-5, with TRBD2 identical over 9 bases. CDR3 length equals 14 residues. After removal of 4 bases from V and 3 bases from J, the junction contained 3 bases not matched to a gene. The germline CDR1 and CDR2 sequences are SEHNR and FQNEAQ (reference sequence). The CDR3 DNA follows: TGTGCCAGCAGCTGGACTAGCGCCAAAGAGACCCAGTACTTC. Amino acid sequence: CASSWTSAKETQYF.

This clonotype was counted between two and nine times. The chain combines TRBV20-1 with TRBJ2-3, with 11 bases that match TRBD2. Trimming took 4 bases from V and 4 from J; bases not matched to a gene: 7. The V gene's germline CDR1 is DFQATT and CDR2 SNEGSKA (reference sequence). The CDR3 loop spans 15 amino acids. CDR3 bases: TGCAGTGCTATAGATCCGGGACTAGCGGCAGATACGCAGTATTTT. Translated, it gives CSAIDPGLAADTQYF.

The chain's CDR3 is CSARTGLDEKLFF. The CDR3 nucleotides read TGCAGTGCTCGGACAGGGTTGGATGAAAAACTGTTTTTT. This chain links TRBV20-1 with TRBJ1-4; 8 bases fit TRBD1. With V trimmed by 5 bases and J by 6 bases, 5 bases remained unmatched. This CDR3 comprises 13 residues. Germline loops: CDR1 DFQATT, CDR2 SNEGSKA (reference sequence).

The chain combines TRBV5-1 with TRBJ2-6, with unresolved D. Germline V CDR1 and CDR2: SGHRS, YFSETQ. V lost 0 bases, J lost 0 bases, and 10 bases lay in between. This CDR3 contains 17 residues. The CDR3 protein is CASSLAELSSGANVLTF. The DNA for the CDR3 is TGCGCCAGCAGCTTGGCTGAGCTCTCCTCTGGGGCCAACGTCCTGACTTTC. Full variable domain (outside the CDR3, taken from reference TRBV5-1 and TRBJ2-6): KAGVTQTPRYLIKTRGQQVTLSCSPISGHRSVSWYQQTPGQGLQFLFEYFSETQRNKGNFPGRFSGRQFSNSRSEMNVSTLELGDSALYLCASSLAELSSGANVLTFGAGSRLTVL.

This clonotype has a single count. The chain couples TRBV7-9 to TRBJ2-7; 8 nucleotides match TRBD2. J was trimmed by 4 bases and V by 5 bases; bases with no gene match: 7. This CDR3 spans 14 amino acids. CDR1 and CDR2 from the germline V gene are SEHNR and FQNEAQ (reference sequence). The CDR3 sequence is CASSQSGSSYEQYF. CDR3 DNA: TGTGCCAGCAGCCAAAGCGGGAGCTCGTACGAGCAGTACTTC.

This clonotype was seen ten or more times. J is TRBJ1-2 and V is TRBV10-2; D gene uncertain. The ends were cut back, 4 bases at V and 0 bases at J, with 12 bases in the middle. Germline CDR1 and CDR2: WSHSY and SAAADI. The CDR3 runs 15 residues. CDR3 DNA: TGCGCCAGCAGTGTCTCTGCCACAGCTAACTATGGCTACACCTTC. Amino acid sequence: CASSVSATANYGYTF.

This clonotype was seen ten or more times. V is TRBV12-3 or TRBV12-4 and J is TRBJ2-2, with no clear D. The CDR3 sequence is 12 residues long. V was clipped by 4 bases and J by 8 bases, with 8 bases between them. The CDR3 DNA reads as TGTGCCAGCAGTTCGGGCCTGGGGGAGCTGTTTTTT. It translates to CASSSGLGELFF.